This TCR beta chain was captured by sequencing in a study of tumor and adjacent non-tumor tissue in lung cancer. The template was RNA from unsorted bulk tissue. Three rounds of nested PCR, following a modified ARM-PCR protocol, produced the TCRbeta library. One entry per CDR3 protein results from TCRdb running MiXCR on the multiplex PCR reads. The sample consists of under 250,000 distinct CDR3 sequences, about two thirds of them appearing once. The germline V gene encodes CDR1 SGHAT and CDR2 FQNNGV. The CDR3 is 15 residues long. With respect to this clonotype: Mismatch with germline at one junction end may stem from a read error.

The TCR comes from a man between 60 and 75 years old with non-small cell lung cancer. The sequencing input was lung tumor tissue. V is TRBV11-2 and J is TRBJ1-2, with 8 bases fitting TRBD1. Written as DNA, the CDR3 is TGTGACAGCAGCATAAGGACAGGGCCTAACTATGGCTACACCTTT. As protein: CDSSIRTGPNYGYTF.